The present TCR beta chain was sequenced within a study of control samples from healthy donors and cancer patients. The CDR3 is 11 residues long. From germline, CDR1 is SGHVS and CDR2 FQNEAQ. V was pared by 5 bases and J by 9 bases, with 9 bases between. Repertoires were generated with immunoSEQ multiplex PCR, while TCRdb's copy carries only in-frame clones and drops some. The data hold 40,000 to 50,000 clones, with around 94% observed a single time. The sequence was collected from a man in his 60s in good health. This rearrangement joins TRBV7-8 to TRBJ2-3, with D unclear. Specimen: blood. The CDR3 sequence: CASSPSTTQYF. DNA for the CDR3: TGTGCCAGCAGCCCTAGTACAACGCAGTATTTT.